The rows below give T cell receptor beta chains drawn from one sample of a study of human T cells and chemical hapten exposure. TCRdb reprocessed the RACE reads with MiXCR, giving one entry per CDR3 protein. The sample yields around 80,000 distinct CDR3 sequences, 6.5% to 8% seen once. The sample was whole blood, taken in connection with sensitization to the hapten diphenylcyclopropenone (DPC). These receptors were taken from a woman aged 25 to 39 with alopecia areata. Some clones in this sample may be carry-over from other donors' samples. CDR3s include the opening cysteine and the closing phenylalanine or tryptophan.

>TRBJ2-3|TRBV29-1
CSVGHVVDTQYF
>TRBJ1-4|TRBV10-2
CASSESRQGSGYEKLFF
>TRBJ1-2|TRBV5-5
CASSLKQGRDNYGYTF
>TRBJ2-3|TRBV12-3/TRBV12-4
CASTLDRATDTQYF
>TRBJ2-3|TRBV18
CASSPRSGNTDTQYF
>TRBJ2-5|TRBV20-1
CSGLDSYQETQYF
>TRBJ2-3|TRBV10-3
CAISERGGGTDTQYF
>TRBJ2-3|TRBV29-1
CSVTSGGTDTQYF
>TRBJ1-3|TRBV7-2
CASSLDGPPGGNTIYF
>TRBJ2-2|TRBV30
CAWSLTTGKRTGELFF
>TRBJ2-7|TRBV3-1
CASSRTGGSSYEQYF
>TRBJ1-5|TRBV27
CASSWAGTGNQPQHF
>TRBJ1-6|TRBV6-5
CASRHKGTPPNSPLHF
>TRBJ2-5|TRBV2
CASNRRQETQYF
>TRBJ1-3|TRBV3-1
CASRRSDTGGNTIYF
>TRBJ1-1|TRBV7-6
CASSPWRGANTEAFF
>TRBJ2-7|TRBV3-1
CASSPYSTGTYEQYF
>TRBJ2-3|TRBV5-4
CASSSWRFSGTDTQYF
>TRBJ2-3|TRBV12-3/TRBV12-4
CASRTTGDITDTQYF
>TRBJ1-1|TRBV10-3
CATGETGGITEAFF
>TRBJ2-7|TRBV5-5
CASSRPDSYEQYF
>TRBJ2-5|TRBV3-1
CASSQETSGDDKTQYF